Listed below are T cell receptor beta chains from one sample, sequenced in a study of human T cells and chemical hapten exposure. Each CDR3 protein is one row after TCRdb ran MiXCR on the RACE reads. Of under 450,000 distinct CDR3 sequences listed, 4.8% are singletons. The sequences come from whole blood, collected in connection with sensitization to the hapten diphenylcyclopropenone (DPC). The receptors derive from a woman in her fifties or sixties with alopecia areata. Some clones in this sample may be carry-over from other donors' samples. The CDR3 runs from the conserved cysteine through the conserved F or W. A D gene is named only where the DNA matches it firmly. Clone sizes are given selectively: once, few, many, or a class where the clone is expanded.

D: NA
size: many
J: TRBJ1-1
V: TRBV18
CDR3: CASSIDLGTEAFF
DNA: TGTGCCAGCTCAATTGATCTTGGCACTGAAGCTTTCTTT

D: NA
size: many
J: TRBJ2-1
V: TRBV28
CDR3: CASSLTTRKNEQFF
DNA: TGTGCCAGCAGTTTAACGACCCGGAAGAATGAGCAGTTCTTC

D: NA
size: many
J: TRBJ2-6
V: TRBV29-1
CDR3: CSVDFLSGANVLTF
DNA: TGCAGCGTTGATTTTCTATCTGGGGCCAACGTCCTGACTTTC

D: NA
size: NA
J: TRBJ2-2
V: TRBV12-3/TRBV12-4
CDR3: CVSSFPRNTGELFF
DNA: TGTGTCAGCAGTTTTCCCAGGAACACCGGGGAGCTGTTTTTT

D: NA
size: many
J: TRBJ1-1
V: TRBV5-6
CDR3: CASSGGGMNTEAFF
DNA: TGTGCCAGCAGCGGAGGGGGAATGAACACTGAAGCTTTCTTT

D: NA
size: few
J: TRBJ1-3
V: TRBV4-3
CDR3: CASSQENQPGNTIYF
DNA: TGCGCCAGCAGCCAAGAAAACCAGCCAGGAAACACCATATATTTT

D: TRBD2
size: few
J: TRBJ2-7
V: TRBV28
CDR3: CASSLGLAAVSNEQYF
DNA: TGTGCCAGCAGTTTAGGACTAGCGGCGGTCAGCAACGAGCAGTACTTC

D: TRBD1
size: NA
J: TRBJ1-1
V: TRBV29-1
CDR3: CSVETGRIGNTEAFF
DNA: TGCAGCGTCGAGACAGGGAGGATCGGGAACACTGAAGCTTTCTTT

D: TRBD1
size: many
J: TRBJ2-7
V: TRBV6-5
CDR3: CASSSPTGNEQYF
DNA: TGTGCCAGCAGTTCCCCGACAGGGAACGAGCAGTACTTC

D: NA
size: many
J: TRBJ1-6
V: TRBV5-1
CDR3: CASSLSEGGNSYNSPLHF
DNA: TGCGCCAGCAGCTTGAGTGAGGGCGGCAACTCCTATAATTCACCCCTCCACTTT

D: TRBD1
size: many
J: TRBJ1-4
V: TRBV18
CDR3: CASSPGTVNEKLFF
DNA: TGTGCCAGCTCACCAGGGACAGTAAATGAAAAACTGTTTTTT

D: NA
size: many
J: TRBJ1-1
V: TRBV7-2
CDR3: CASSNRSPNTEAFF
DNA: TGTGCCAGCAGCAACCGGAGCCCGAACACTGAAGCTTTCTTT

D: TRBD1
size: few
J: TRBJ1-1
V: TRBV6-1
CDR3: CASMNRGDTEAFF
DNA: TGTGCCAGCATGAACAGGGGAGACACTGAAGCTTTCTTT

D: TRBD2
size: NA
J: TRBJ2-2
V: TRBV7-9
CDR3: CASSLTSGGASTGELFF
DNA: TGTGCCAGCAGCTTAACTAGCGGGGGGGCGAGCACCGGGGAGCTGTTTTTT

D: TRBD1
size: many
J: TRBJ1-1
V: TRBV6-5
CDR3: CASSYSHVRGETEAFF
DNA: TGTGCCAGCAGTTACTCGCATGTCAGGGGGGAAACTGAAGCTTTCTTT

D: NA
size: many
J: TRBJ2-3
V: TRBV7-9
CDR3: CASSRAGADTQYF
DNA: TGTGCCAGCAGCCGGGCCGGGGCAGATACGCAGTATTTT

D: NA
size: many
J: TRBJ2-3
V: TRBV11-2
CDR3: CASSLSYKVDTQYF
DNA: TGTGCCAGCAGCTTGTCATACAAGGTGGATACGCAGTATTTT

D: NA
size: many
J: TRBJ1-3
V: TRBV30
CDR3: CAWGRGASSGNTIYF
DNA: TGTGCCTGGGGCCGGGGGGCCAGCTCTGGAAACACCATATATTTT

D: NA
size: many
J: TRBJ1-5
V: TRBV3-1
CDR3: CASSLYRRVGSYSNQPQHF
DNA: TGTGCCAGCAGCCTCTACCGACGGGTAGGCTCTTATAGCAATCAGCCCCAGCATTTT

D: NA
size: many
J: TRBJ2-2
V: TRBV7-8
CDR3: CARPTSDGANTGELFF
DNA: TGTGCCCGCCCAACCTCGGACGGCGCGAACACCGGGGAGCTGTTTTTT

D: TRBD2
size: few
J: TRBJ2-3
V: TRBV9
CDR3: CASSVDGGDTQYF
DNA: TGTGCCAGCAGCGTGGACGGGGGGGATACGCAGTATTTT

D: NA
size: NA
J: TRBJ2-7
V: TRBV6-1
CDR3: CASSERAYEQYF
DNA: TGTGCCAGCAGTGAAAGGGCCTACGAGCAGTACTTC

D: NA
size: many
J: TRBJ1-1
V: TRBV25-1
CDR3: CASSERGNTEAFF
DNA: TGTGCCAGCAGTGAAAGGGGGAACACTGAAGCTTTCTTT

D: TRBD2
size: many
J: TRBJ2-3
V: TRBV28
CDR3: CASSFDMGGPFLYF
DNA: TGTGCCAGCAGTTTTGATATGGGAGGGCCGTTCCTGTATTTT

D: NA
size: many
J: TRBJ1-3
V: TRBV29-1
CDR3: CSVEDKRDTIYF
DNA: TGCAGCGTTGAAGATAAGAGAGACACCATATATTTT

D: NA
size: many
J: TRBJ2-7
V: TRBV27
CDR3: CASSSGYEQYF
DNA: TGTGCCAGCAGTTCCGGGTACGAGCAGTACTTC

D: NA
size: many
J: TRBJ1-1
V: TRBV12-3/TRBV12-4
CDR3: CASRSDRAITEAFF
DNA: TGTGCCAGCAGGTCGGATCGGGCGATCACTGAAGCTTTCTTT

D: TRBD1
size: many
J: TRBJ1-2
V: TRBV29-1
CDR3: CSALGQNYGYTF
DNA: TGCAGCGCTTTGGGACAGAACTATGGCTACACCTTC